This T cell receptor beta chain stems from a study of blood T cell repertoires in COVID-19. Turning to the study itself: Samples of COVID-19 (acute and convalescent) were obtained from the United States, Italy and Spain. T cells, B-cell-depleted T cells, or PBMCs provided the cDNA or gDNA that served as material.

The CDR3 sequence is 14 residues long. Germline V gives CDR1 SGDLS, CDR2 YYNGEE. V dropped 3 bases and J dropped 8 bases, with 15 bases sitting between them. Per the study methods: By means of reference gene primer amplification, nucleated cell counts were estimated. This table comes from immunoSEQ multiplex PCR, and its TCRdb copy is limited to in-frame clones, with some not included. The V and J calls and clone size were taken over from that table, and D and trimming were inferred from the DNA. Here the sample spans approximately 250,000 clones, roughly 84% being singletons. The TCR sequence derives from a man between 40 and 49 years old with acute or convalescent COVID-19. The chain uses TRBV9 and TRBJ2-1, with D possibly TRBD2 on 7 matching bases. Sequencing was done on a sample of peripheral blood. The CDR3 DNA follows: TGTGCCAGCAGCGCCCGGGGGGCCAACGATGAGCAGTTCTTC. Translation gives CASSARGANDEQFF.